Below are 9 T cell receptor beta chains sequenced from a single sample in a study of blood T cell repertoires in COVID-19. Assay: immunoSEQ multiplex PCR; the TCRdb copy retains only in-frame clones and omits some. The sample includes tens of thousands of clones, about 85% seen only once; the top ten take roughly 9.1%. The sample consisted of peripheral blood. These TCRs come from a human donor in a cohort sampled during active COVID-19.

The chain carries TRBV11-1 and TRBJ2-1, with a possible D match to TRBD2 (5 bases). Germline V gene lookup returns CDR1 SGHAT and CDR2 FQDESV (reference sequence). Trimming took off 1 base at V and 8 bases at J, with 15 bases between the two ends. The CDR3 consists of 15 residues. In DNA form, the CDR3 reads TGTGCCAGCAGCTTAGGTCTAGCTATGATCGATGAGCAGTTCTTC. Translated: CASSLGLAMIDEQFF.

This sequence joins TRBV7-9 and TRBJ1-2; 10 bases line up with TRBD1. Germline loops: CDR1 SEHNR, CDR2 FQNEAQ (reference sequence). V lost 2 bases, J lost 4 bases, and 7 bases stayed unmatched. The CDR3 consists of 16 residues. CDR3 protein: CASSLSGTGVVYGYTF. CDR3 DNA: TGTGCCAGCAGCTTATCGGGGACAGGGGTTGTCTATGGCTACACCTTC.

V and J are TRBV15 and TRBJ2-7, with D perhaps TRBD1 (6 bases). Per the germline V gene, CDR1 is LNHNV and CDR2 is YYDKDF (reference sequence). The CDR3 has 13 amino acids. V was pared by 3 bases and J by 4 bases, with 10 bases between. This CDR3 reads CATSRGAEYEQYF. Here the CDR3 DNA reads TGTGCCACCAGCAGGGGGGCAGAGTACGAGCAGTACTTC.

This clone was seen a single time. The rearrangement links TRBV28 to TRBJ1-5, with TRBD1 as a possible D gene (5 bases). With 1 base removed from V and 3 bases from J, the gap between germline ends came to 7 bases. The germline gives CDR1 MDHEN, CDR2 SYDVKM. The CDR3 extends over 14 amino acids. In nucleotides, the CDR3 is TGTGCCAGCAGTTTATCAGGGTTCAATCAGCCCCAGCATTTT. Its protein is CASSLSGFNQPQHF.

The chain joins TRBV12-3 or TRBV12-4 to TRBJ1-4; D not certain. V gave up 0 bases and J gave up 12 bases, with 8 bases separating them. The CDR3 covers 12 residues. In DNA, the CDR3 is TGTGCCAGCAGTTTAGCCCCGGAGGAACTGTTTTTT. Its translation is CASSLAPEELFF.

The chain joins TRBV3-1 (or the pseudogene TRBV3-2) to TRBJ2-1, with 9 bases matching TRBD2. The V segment lost 0 bases and the J segment 1 base; nucleotides outside the gene matches: 7. This CDR3 comprises 18 residues. The V gene's germline CDR1 is LGHDT and CDR2 YNNKEL (reference sequence). CDR3 region: CASSQDRRTSVSYNEQFF. The CDR3 nucleotides are TGTGCCAGCAGCCAAGATCGGAGGACTAGCGTATCCTACAATGAGCAGTTCTTC.

V usage is TRBV9 and J usage is TRBJ2-1; 10 bases are a match to TRBD2. The CDR3 contains 16 residues. CDR1 SGDLS and CDR2 YYNGEE come from the germline V gene. Trimming cost V 0 bases and J 4 bases; bases outside gene matches: 4. CDR3 coding DNA: TGTGCCAGCAGCGTAGAACTAGCGGGGAGTTACAATGAGCAGTTCTTC. Amino acid sequence: CASSVELAGSYNEQFF.

In this sample, this clone turned up once. This sequence joins TRBV11-2 and TRBJ1-3; a weak D match, TRBD1 (5 bases). CDR1 SGHAT and CDR2 FQNNGV come from the germline V gene. V lost 1 base, J lost 10 bases, and 11 bases lay in between. This CDR3 contains 13 residues. The CDR3 loop reads CASSLAVGGTIYF. The CDR3, as DNA: TGTGCCAGCAGCTTAGCGGTGGGGGGGACCATATATTTT.

The rearrangement joins TRBV9 to TRBJ2-5; the match to TRBD1 covers 9 bases. The CDR3 is 17 residues long. Germline V CDR1 and CDR2: SGDLS, YYNGEE. V lost 3 bases to trimming and J lost 5 bases; unmatched junction nucleotides: 14. The CDR3 reads CASSGLIGQGIEETQYF. The CDR3 DNA is TGTGCCAGCAGCGGCCTGATTGGACAGGGGATAGAGGAGACCCAGTACTTC. Based on the CDR3 plus reference TRBV9 and TRBJ2-5, the full variable domain is DSGVTQTPKHLITATGQRVTLRCSPRSGDLSVYWYQQSLDQGLQFLIQYYNGEERAKGNILERFSAQQFPDLHSELNLSSLELGDSALYFCASSGLIGQGIEETQYFGPGTRLLVL.